This TCR beta chain was recorded in a study of cytomegalovirus exposure and HLA in healthy donors. Study-wide points: Later examination showed HLA-associated TCR beta chains had greater clonal expansion than equally common others.

In regard to this clone: The antigen is undetermined.

60 Vbeta and 13 Jbeta primers were used in PCR. Profiling relied on immunoSEQ multiplex PCR, and the TCRdb table lists in-frame clones only, not all of them. The data show some 180,000 clones, with more than 65% seen just once and about 3.4% held by the top ten. This CDR3 has 14 amino acids. Germline CDR1 and CDR2: PRHDT and FYEKMQ (reference sequence). V lost 5 bases to trimming and J lost 5 bases; unmatched junction nucleotides: 5. The sample comprised PBMCs. This receptor was taken from a man in his forties in good health and CMV-seropositive. The chain uses TRBV13 and TRBJ2-7, with 11 bases matching TRBD1. The CDR3 protein is CASSPGQGANEQYF. The CDR3 bases are TGTGCCAGCAGCCCCGGACAGGGGGCGAACGAGCAGTACTTC.